These T cell receptor beta chains were read from a single sample in a study of cytomegalovirus exposure and HLA in healthy donors. The table came from immunoSEQ multiplex PCR; TCRdb's copy has only in-frame clones and leaves some out. Of about 97,000 clones detected, 70% to 75% appear once; the ten largest clones hold roughly 4%. The specimen was PBMCs. Every receptor here comes from a man aged 40-49 years in good health and CMV-seronegative. Each CDR3 is given with its conserved first and last residue. A D gene is named only where the DNA matches it firmly. Clone size is not always given. Where it is, it says once, few, many or a class for expanded clones.

j_gene,abundance,d_gene,v_gene,CDR3aa,CDR3nt
TRBJ1-1,few,-,TRBV5-6,CASSLRVNTEAFF,TGTGCCAGCAGCTTGAGAGTGAACACTGAAGCTTTCTTT
TRBJ2-3,-,-,TRBV6-1,CASSGGRMQGDTQYF,TGTGCCAGCAGTGGGGGCCGAATGCAGGGGGATACGCAGTATTTT
TRBJ2-5,-,TRBD2,TRBV19,CASSVSGGLSWGSETQYF,TGTGCCAGTAGTGTTAGCGGGGGCCTCTCGTGGGGATCGGAGACCCAGTACTTC
TRBJ2-6,few,-,TRBV6-5,CASSLDSPGANVLTF,TGTGCCAGCAGTCTAGACTCTCCTGGGGCCAACGTCCTGACTTTC
TRBJ2-3,-,TRBD1,TRBV5-4,CASSLGQGWDTQYF,TGTGCCAGCAGCCTGGGACAGGGGTGGGATACGCAGTATTTT
TRBJ2-7,few,-,TRBV27,CASSSDSTRYEQYF,TGTGCCAGCAGTTCGGACAGCACGCGCTACGAGCAGTACTTC
TRBJ2-1,-,-,TRBV11-3,CASSRGNEQFF,TGTGCCAGCAGCCGGGGGAATGAGCAGTTCTTC
TRBJ2-1,-,-,TRBV30,CACQGSDNEQFF,TGTGCCTGCCAGGGCAGTGACAATGAGCAGTTCTTC
TRBJ2-7,-,-,TRBV14,CASSQGPWREQYF,TGTGCCAGCAGCCAAGGCCCCTGGAGGGAGCAGTACTTC
TRBJ2-3,-,TRBD2,TRBV5-8,CASSFRTGTSNTDTQYF,TGTGCCAGCAGTTTTAGGACCGGGACTAGCAACACAGATACGCAGTATTTT
TRBJ2-2,-,TRBD1,TRBV28,CASSFPPGQESNTGELFF,TGTGCCAGCAGTTTCCCACCGGGACAGGAGTCGAACACCGGGGAGCTGTTTTTT
TRBJ2-7,-,-,TRBV30,CAWSPTYGDGEQYF,TGTGCCTGGAGTCCTACTTACGGGGATGGCGAGCAGTACTTC
TRBJ1-5,-,-,TRBV6-6,CASSPGTSPDQPQHF,TGTGCCAGCAGTCCCGGGACAAGTCCCGATCAGCCCCAGCATTTT
TRBJ2-7,-,-,TRBV15,CATSRDFGGGYEQYF,TGTGCCACCAGCAGAGATTTCGGGGGAGGATACGAGCAGTACTTC
TRBJ2-7,-,-,TRBV2,CASSIDSPGYEQYF,TGTGCCAGCAGTATTGACAGTCCCGGTTACGAGCAGTACTTC
TRBJ2-1,-,-,TRBV7-9,CASSSLNRNNEQFF,TGTGCCAGCAGCTCTCTTAACAGGAACAATGAGCAGTTCTTC
TRBJ2-7,-,-,TRBV5-4,CASSTPVTGNNEQYF,TGTGCCAGCAGCACCCCCGTGACAGGAAATAACGAGCAGTACTTC
TRBJ2-4,-,-,TRBV7-8,CASSGRWGQGFGAKNIQYF,TGTGCCAGCAGCGGACGGTGGGGGCAGGGGTTTGGAGCCAAAAACATTCAGTACTTC
TRBJ1-1,few,-,TRBV2,CASKLGAGTEAFF,TGTGCCAGCAAGTTGGGGGCTGGAACTGAAGCTTTCTTT
TRBJ2-1,-,TRBD1,TRBV16,CASSQSQGFGNEQFF,TGTGCCAGCAGCCAATCACAGGGGTTCGGGAATGAGCAGTTCTTC